Listed here are 10 T cell receptor beta chains from one sample, sequenced in a study of tumor and adjacent non-tumor tissue in lung cancer. RNA was extracted from bulk tissue without any cell sorting. This non-tumor lung sample came from over 3 cm beyond the tumor edge. A modified ARM-PCR protocol with three rounds of nested PCR amplified TCRbeta. TCRdb processed the multiplex PCR reads anew with MiXCR; each CDR3 protein has one entry. The sample yields tens of thousands of distinct CDR3 sequences, 74% seen once. Input material: distant non-tumor lung tissue. Receptors were obtained from a woman aged 55-69 years with non-small cell lung cancer.

To note about this clonotype: Being one base from a much bigger clone, this may be a read error. This chain joins TRBV24-1 and TRBJ2-1; weak D call: TRBD1 (6 bases). Germline CDR1 reads KGHDR; CDR2 reads SFDVKD. This CDR3 is built from 14 residues. The CDR3 DNA follows: TGTGCCACCAGTGATTTATACAGGGACAATGAGCATTTCTTC. Translating gives CATSDLYRDNEHFF.

This clonotype has only a few counts. The CDR3 does not end in the conserved phenylalanine or tryptophan, so this is likely a read error. The chain joins TRBV7-8 to TRBJ2-1, with 8 bases that match TRBD1. Germline values: CDR1 SGHVS, CDR2 FQNEAQ. J lost 7 bases, V lost 4 bases, and 6 bases had no gene match. The CDR3 covers 14 residues. CDR3 in DNA: TGTGCCAGCAGCTGGTGGGACAGGAAGAATGAGCAGTTCTTA. The encoded protein is CASSWWDRKNEQFL.

Remarks on this clonotype: A much more abundant neighbour one base away suggests this may be a read error. The genes are TRBV20-1 and TRBJ2-1, with 15 positions matching TRBD2. Per the germline V gene, CDR1 is DFQATT and CDR2 is SNEGSKA (reference sequence). CDR3 length: 13 residues. CDR3 bases: TGCAGTGCAGGGGGACTAGCGGGGGGTGAGCGGTTCTTC. Amino acid sequence: CSAGGLAGGERFF.

This clonotype was seen many times. This chain uses TRBV28 with TRBJ2-7; D might be TRBD1 (6 bases). The germline V and J ends were trimmed by 3 bases and 3 bases, with 12 bases remaining between them. CDR3 size: 14 residues. Germline V gene sequence: CDR1 MDHEN, CDR2 SYDVKM. The CDR3 is CASSFFQGNYEQYF. CDR3 bases: TGTGCCAGCAGTTTTTTTCAGGGGAACTACGAGCAGTACTTC.

As for this clonotype: A junction boundary mismatches the germline segment, possibly from a read error. This chain links TRBV11-2 with TRBJ2-2; D is perhaps TRBD1 or TRBD2 (5 bases each). This CDR3 contains 13 residues. Looked up from germline, CDR1 is SGHAT and CDR2 is FQNNGV. The CDR3 protein is CASNSTDTGEPFF. The CDR3 DNA reads TGTGCCAGTAATTCGACAGATACCGGGGAGCCGTTTTTT.

Details on this clonotype: It is likely a read error, because the conserved phenylalanine at the end of the CDR3 is missing. The rearrangement uses TRBV9 and TRBJ2-1; TRBD2 matches at 11 bases. Unmatched junction bases numbered 4, after V lost 3 bases and J lost 2 bases. Germline CDR1 SGDLS, CDR2 YYNGEE. This CDR3 comprises 16 residues. CDR3: CASSALAGGPYNEQFY. DNA of the CDR3: TGTGCCAGCAGCGCCCTAGCGGGGGGCCCCTACAATGAGCAGTTCTAC.

With regard to this clonotype: This may be a read error, as it is one base from a much larger clone. The CDR3 loop reads CAGSLRGINYGYTF. CDR3 nucleotides: TGTGCCGGCAGCTTACGGGGCATTAACTATGGCTACACCTTC. The chain recombines TRBV5-4 with TRBJ1-2, with D possibly TRBD1 on 5 matching bases. CDR1 SGHNT and CDR2 YYREEE come from the germline V gene (reference sequence). This CDR3 has 14 residues.

To note about this clonotype: Mismatch with germline at one junction end may stem from a read error. V and J are TRBV6-5 and TRBJ2-1; TRBD2 matches at 7 bases. The CDR3 is made up of 17 amino acids. The germline V gene encodes CDR1 MNHEY and CDR2 SVGAGI. The CDR3 DNA reads as TGTGCCAGCAGTTACTTGGTCTCTAGCGGTCCCTACAATGAGCAATTCTTC. Translated: CASSYLVSSGPYNEQFF.

In its sample, this clonotype was seen once. A junction end diverges from the germline sequence, so it may reflect a read error. The chain uses TRBV4-1 and TRBJ1-1, with 7 bases identical to TRBD1. This CDR3 is built from 12 residues. Germline V gene data show CDR1 as MGHRA and CDR2 as YSYEKL. The CDR3 DNA reads as TGCGCCCTAGGACAGGCGAACACTGAAGCCTTCTTT. Its translation: CALGQANTEAFF.

Concerning this clonotype: The CDR3 ends on some other residue instead of the conserved phenylalanine or tryptophan, so this is likely a read error. V and J are TRBV4-3 and TRBJ2-3; 12 bases are a match to TRBD2. The CDR3 is 16 residues long. CDR1 and CDR2 (germline): LGHNA, YSLEER. The CDR3 here is CASSPLAGGVTDAQYS. The DNA of the CDR3 is TGCGCCAGCAGCCCACTAGCGGGAGGAGTCACAGATGCGCAGTATTCT.